This T cell receptor (beta chain) originates from a study of patients and donors after allogeneic stem cell transplantation. CDR3 length: 15 amino acids. Trimming removed 4 bases at V and 6 bases at J, with 16 bases between. Per the germline V gene, CDR1 is SGHRS and CDR2 is YFSETQ. This clonotype occurred a few times. One entry per CDR3 protein, called by TCRdb with MiXCR from the RT-PCR reads. In the table there are about a million distinct CDR3 sequences, approximately 18% of which are singletons. This sequence was found in a human donor who was either an allogeneic HSCT recipient or a stem cell or donor lymphocyte infusion donor (not recorded which). It is not recorded whose cells these are; they may come from a transplant donor. The chain couples TRBV5-1 to TRBJ2-2, with no clear D. The sample consisted of blood, either unsorted or a sorted T cell fraction (not recorded which). The CDR3 sequence is CASSQDPRGAGELFF. Written as DNA, the CDR3 is TGCGCCAGCAGCCAGGACCCCCGTGGGGCCGGGGAGCTGTTTTTT.